The present T cell receptor (beta chain) was sequenced within a study of shared clonotypes between healthy human individuals. Notes on the study in general: Some clonotypes were shared by all four sorted-subset donors, while others were not shared. The non-shared ones had lower generation probabilities than the shared ones.

Worth noting for this clone: Its antigen is not known.

Selected positively for CCR7 and CD45RO-negative, naive CD8 cells excluded terminally differentiated effector memory CD45RA+ cells. Using immunoSEQ multiplex PCR, the repertoire was profiled, and TCRdb retains in-frame clones only, with some absent. The sample holds 1.5 million to 2.5 million clones, approximately 94% seen once. Material for sequencing was naive CD8+ T cells sorted from blood. The clonotype was recovered from a man younger than 35 in good health.

The CDR3 nucleotides read TGTGCCTCCCTGGGCACAGATACGCAGTATTTT. Protein product: CASLGTDTQYF. The chain links TRBV30 to TRBJ2-3; D gene ambiguous. The CDR3 covers 11 residues. The germline V gene has CDR1 GTSNPN and CDR2 SVGIG (reference sequence). Trimming took 7 bases from V and 1 from J, leaving 6 bases between them.